This passage covers 4 T cell receptor beta chains from one sample sequenced in a study of siplizumab effects on memory and regulatory T cells. Sequencing was performed with immunoSEQ multiplex PCR; in TCRdb, only in-frame clones are kept and a portion is missing. The repertoire holds about 100,000 clones, with 94% as singletons. The specimen was non-Treg CD4+ T cells sorted from blood. The receptor source for this set is a human donor in good health.

This clone was seen only once. The rearrangement joins TRBV6-4 to TRBJ1-2; no firm D call. The CDR3 covers 12 residues. V was trimmed by 4 bases and J by 6 bases, leaving 9 bases between them. CDR1 is MRHNA, CDR2 SNTAGT, per germline. The CDR3 DNA reads TGTGCCAGCAGTGCTGGAGGAGATGGCTACACCTTC. It is translated as CASSAGGDGYTF.

The genes are TRBV7-9 and TRBJ2-2; perhaps TRBD2 as D (6 bases). Per the germline V gene, CDR1 is SEHNR and CDR2 is FQNEAQ (reference sequence). This CDR3 has 16 residues. The V and J ends lost 5 bases and 6 bases respectively, with 19 bases between them. CDR3 region: CASSPRGTLSAGELFF. The CDR3 nucleotides are TGTGCCAGCAGCCCCCGGGGGACCCTCTCTGCCGGGGAGCTGTTTTTT.

The J gene is TRBJ2-7, the V gene TRBV10-2, with 13 bases that match TRBD2. The CDR3 extends over 15 amino acids. With 6 bases clipped from V and 3 bases from J, the junction kept 5 bases outside the gene matches. Germline-derived CDR1 and CDR2 are WSHSY and SAAADI. The chain's CDR3 is CASRPGLAGHYEQYF. The CDR3 coding sequence is TGCGCCAGCAGGCCGGGACTAGCGGGACACTACGAGCAGTACTTC.

This rearrangement joins TRBV10-3 to TRBJ2-3; D remains unclear. Germline values: CDR1 ENHRY, CDR2 SYGVKD. V lost 2 bases and J lost 4, with 7 bases in between. CDR3 length equals 13 residues. The CDR3 reads CAISETSADTQYF. CDR3 DNA: TGTGCCATCAGTGAGACAAGCGCAGATACGCAGTATTTT.